The rows below give T cell receptor beta chains drawn from one sample of a study of blood T cell repertoires in COVID-19. Data came from immunoSEQ multiplex PCR; TCRdb stores just in-frame clones and leaves some out. The table includes about 200,000 clones, roughly 80% detected once. Sequenced: peripheral blood. The receptor source for this set is a woman in her thirties or forties with COVID-19, enrolled during active disease. CDR3s include the opening cysteine and the closing phenylalanine or tryptophan. The order of the fields is V gene, J gene, D gene, clone size, CDR3 protein, CDR3 DNA. The D gene is left open where the match is weak. A clone size is listed for some rows: how often the clone was seen (once, few, many), or a class if it is expanded.

V gene: TRBV10-3; J gene: TRBJ1-6; D gene: .; clone size: few; CDR3 protein: CAISDNNSPLHF; CDR3 DNA: TGTGCCATCAGTGACAATAATTCACCCCTCCACTTT
V gene: TRBV15; J gene: TRBJ2-7; D gene: .; clone size: .; CDR3 protein: CATSRAPLTSDEQYF; CDR3 DNA: TGTGCCACCAGCAGAGCGCCCTTAACTTCCGACGAGCAGTACTTC
V gene: TRBV6-1; J gene: TRBJ1-5; D gene: .; clone size: once; CDR3 protein: CASSEATTWTVNQPQHF; CDR3 DNA: TGTGCCAGCAGTGAAGCCACGACTTGGACAGTAAATCAGCCCCAGCATTTT
V gene: TRBV6-5; J gene: TRBJ1-4; D gene: .; clone size: .; CDR3 protein: CASSYGGTGEKLFF; CDR3 DNA: TGTGCCAGCAGTTACGGCGGGACGGGTGAAAAACTGTTTTTT
V gene: TRBV9; J gene: TRBJ2-7; D gene: TRBD1; clone size: .; CDR3 protein: CASSLKSTGPEQYF; CDR3 DNA: TGTGCCAGCAGCCTCAAATCGACAGGGCCCGAGCAGTACTTC
V gene: TRBV28; J gene: TRBJ1-2; D gene: .; clone size: .; CDR3 protein: CASTTPAATINYGYTF; CDR3 DNA: TGTGCCAGCACCACCCCGGCGGCCACCATTAACTATGGCTACACCTTC
V gene: TRBV21-1; J gene: TRBJ1-1; D gene: .; clone size: .; CDR3 protein: CASNPGSEGAFF; CDR3 DNA: TGTGCCAGCAACCCGGGTTCCGAAGGCGCTTTCTTT
V gene: TRBV10-2; J gene: TRBJ1-1; D gene: .; clone size: .; CDR3 protein: CASRIGEGYTEAFF; CDR3 DNA: TGCGCCAGTCGGATAGGGGAGGGTTACACTGAAGCTTTCTTT
V gene: TRBV6-1; J gene: TRBJ2-3; D gene: TRBD2; clone size: .; CDR3 protein: CASSEARGTATDTQYF; CDR3 DNA: TGTGCCAGCAGTGAAGCGCGGGGGACCGCCACAGATACGCAGTATTTT
V gene: TRBV7-9; J gene: TRBJ2-3; D gene: TRBD2; clone size: .; CDR3 protein: CASSLAKSGRRTDTQYF; CDR3 DNA: TGTGCCAGCAGCTTAGCTAAGAGCGGGAGAAGGACAGATACGCAGTATTTT
V gene: TRBV7-2; J gene: TRBJ2-1; D gene: .; clone size: .; CDR3 protein: CASSSSPRGSRNEQFF; CDR3 DNA: TGTGCCAGCAGCTCCAGCCCCCGAGGGTCTCGGAATGAGCAGTTCTTC
V gene: TRBV9; J gene: TRBJ2-7; D gene: TRBD2; clone size: .; CDR3 protein: CASSVDLAGAYEQYF; CDR3 DNA: TGTGCCAGCAGCGTAGACCTAGCGGGAGCCTACGAGCAGTACTTC
V gene: TRBV10-1; J gene: TRBJ2-2; D gene: TRBD1; clone size: .; CDR3 protein: CASSGTGWDTGELFF; CDR3 DNA: TGCGCCAGCAGCGGGACAGGTTGGGACACCGGGGAGCTGTTTTTT
V gene: TRBV10-3; J gene: TRBJ1-1; D gene: TRBD1; clone size: .; CDR3 protein: CAISLTGWDTEAFF; CDR3 DNA: TGTGCCATCAGTTTGACAGGGTGGGACACTGAAGCTTTCTTT
V gene: TRBV24-1; J gene: TRBJ1-3; D gene: .; clone size: .; CDR3 protein: CATSDSRGGLAGNTIYF; CDR3 DNA: TGTGCCACCAGTGATTCTCGCGGGGGTTTGGCTGGAAACACCATATATTTT
V gene: TRBV7-2; J gene: TRBJ2-7; D gene: .; clone size: .; CDR3 protein: CASSLGGLSYEQYF; CDR3 DNA: TGTGCCAGCAGCTTAGGGGGGCTTTCCTACGAGCAGTACTTC
V gene: TRBV18; J gene: TRBJ2-6; D gene: TRBD2; clone size: .; CDR3 protein: CASSPFSSAGAGANVLTF; CDR3 DNA: TGTGCCAGCTCACCGTTTTCGTCCGCGGGGGCTGGGGCCAACGTCCTGACTTTC